These 16 T cell receptor beta chains originate from one sample sequenced in a study of T cells in Graves' hyperthyroidism and ophthalmopathy. Amplification targeted TCR beta CDR3 regions from RNA transcripts. First-round RT-PCR with HTBI primers amplified the TCR CDR3 region. TCRdb fed the multiplex PCR reads into MiXCR, producing one record per CDR3 protein. Among approximately 400,000 distinct CDR3 sequences listed, 15% to 19% were seen once. The specimen was blood. The receptors were sampled from a woman younger than 35 with Graves' hyperthyroidism that later progressed to Graves' ophthalmopathy.

This clonotype was seen repeatedly, ten times or more. The rearrangement uses TRBV27 and TRBJ2-3, with TRBD2 matching over 7 bases. The CDR3 extends over 24 amino acids. The trim removed 10 bases at V and 1 base at J, leaving 38 bases unmatched. Germline V CDR1 and CDR2: MNHEY, SMNVEV (reference sequence). CDR3 in DNA: TGTGCCACCGGCGGGATGGCGGGCCCAGCAGTTCTCGTCCGCGGGAGAGTAGGCACAGATACGCAGTATTTT. This gives the protein CATGGMAGPAVLVRGRVGTDTQYF.

The rearrangement joins TRBV28 to TRBJ2-4; D is possibly TRBD1 (6 bases). V was trimmed by 8 bases and J by 0 bases, leaving 17 bases between them. CDR1 MDHEN and CDR2 SYDVKM come from the germline V gene. The CDR3 loop spans 16 amino acids. CDR3 bases: TGTGCCAGCGGGCTTCGACAGGCTCTAGCCAAAAACATTCAGTACTTC. It codes for CASGLRQALAKNIQYF.

The V call is TRBV9, the J call TRBJ2-7; D assignment may be TRBD1 or TRBD2 (5 bases each). Germline V gives CDR1 SGDLS, CDR2 YYNGEE. The CDR3 length is 15 residues. V lost 0 bases and J lost 6, with 16 bases in between. CDR3 DNA sequence: TGTGCCAGCAGCGTAGGGGGGACGGGAACGTTCGAGCAGTACTTC. It specifies CASSVGGTGTFEQYF.

The chain carries TRBV18 and TRBJ2-5, with D possibly matching TRBD1 (5 bases). Germline V gene data show CDR1 as KGHSH and CDR2 as LQKENI. The length of the CDR3 is 15 residues. Trimming took 3 bases from V and 3 from J, leaving 14 bases between them. In DNA form, the CDR3 reads TGTGCCAGCTCACCGTTTACAGGTTTGGAAGAGACCCAGTACTTC. Translation gives CASSPFTGLEETQYF.

This clonotype was counted many times. The chain carries TRBV18 and TRBJ1-1, with 9 bases lining up with TRBD1. CDR3 length equals 16 residues. Germline-derived CDR1 and CDR2 are KGHSH and LQKENI. Trimming cost V 1 base and J 2 bases; bases outside gene matches: 5. CDR3 region: CASSPRTGEFNTEAFF. DNA of the CDR3: TGTGCCAGCTCACCACGGACAGGGGAATTTAACACTGAAGCTTTCTTT.

This clonotype was detected only a few times. The genes are TRBV7-9 and TRBJ1-3, with D unclear. The CDR3 is 16 amino acids. Trimming removed 4 bases from V and 0 bases from J, with 13 bases in between. Germline CDR1 SEHNR, CDR2 FQNEAQ (reference sequence). Here the CDR3 DNA reads TGTGCCAGCAGCTCTGTGGCCCGCCGCTCTGGAAACACCATATATTTT. It specifies CASSSVARRSGNTIYF.

This clonotype was picked up a small number of times. The chain uses TRBV6-5 and TRBJ2-3; 8 bases fit TRBD2. V lost 2 bases and J lost 5; bases outside the gene matches: 9. Germline-derived CDR1 and CDR2 are MNHEY and SVGAGI. This CDR3 comprises 16 residues. The CDR3 DNA follows: TGTGCCAGCAGTTACGTCGGGAGGGCTTGGGAAGATACGCAGTATTTT. Amino acid sequence: CASSYVGRAWEDTQYF.

This clonotype turned up a few times. Given a much more abundant clone one base away, this may be a read error. The chain uses TRBV13 and TRBJ2-1; 12 nucleotides match TRBD2. The CDR3 covers 16 residues. Germline lookup yields CDR1 PRHDT and CDR2 FYEKMQ (reference sequence). In DNA form, the CDR3 reads TGTGCCAGCAGCCCAGGGGGACTAGCGGGTTACAATGAGCAGCTCTTC. Its translation is CASSPGGLAGYNEQLF.

The chain links TRBV6-2 or TRBV6-3 to TRBJ2-7; D gene uncertain. V was trimmed by 0 bases and J by 2 bases, leaving 11 bases between them. CDR3 length: 15 amino acids. Germline CDR1 MNHEY, CDR2 SVGEGT. The CDR3 sequence: CASSYSSRTTYEQYF. The CDR3 region has the DNA TGTGCCAGCAGTTACTCGTCAAGGACGACCTACGAGCAGTACTTC.

V usage is TRBV19 and J usage is TRBJ2-7; unclear D gene. CDR1 LNHDA and CDR2 SQIVND come from the germline V gene (reference sequence). The CDR3 sequence is 12 residues long. The V and J ends lost 3 bases and 5 bases respectively, with 8 bases between them. CDR3 protein: CASSIARDEQYF. In DNA form, the CDR3 reads TGTGCCAGTAGTATCGCCCGGGACGAGCAGTACTTC. Together with reference TRBV19 and TRBJ2-7, the CDR3 gives the full variable domain: DGGITQSPKYLFRKEGQNVTLSCEQNLNHDAMYWYRQDPGQGLRLIYYSQIVNDFQKGDIAEGYSVSREKKESFPLTVTSAQKNPTAFYLCASSIARDEQYFGPGTRLTVT.

The V and J genes are TRBV19 and TRBJ2-2; TRBD2 aligns across 13 bases. The junction had 2 bases not matched to a gene; V was cut back by 10 bases and J by 0 bases. Looked up from germline, CDR1 is LNHDA and CDR2 is SQIVND (reference sequence). This CDR3 has 15 amino acids. CDR3 residues: CAKGTSGTNTGELFF. For the CDR3, the DNA is TGTGCCAAAGGGACTAGCGGGACGAACACCGGGGAGCTGTTTTTT.

This clonotype was observed a few times. CDR3 coding DNA: TGCAGTGCTAGAGATCTAGGACTAGCGAGGACAGATACGCAGTATTTT. Translated, it gives CSARDLGLARTDTQYF. The V and J genes are TRBV20-1 and TRBJ2-3; 9 bases align to TRBD2. Looked up from germline, CDR1 is DFQATT and CDR2 is SNEGSKA (reference sequence). The CDR3 is 16 residues long. After removal of 0 bases from V and 3 bases from J, the junction contained 7 bases not matched to a gene.

This clonotype was found many times. The V and J genes are TRBV2 and TRBJ1-1; D possibly corresponds to TRBD1 (6 bases). Deletions cut 5 bases from V and 1 base from J, with 14 bases between. In germline, CDR1 is SNHLY, CDR2 FYNNEI. This CDR3 has 15 residues. The CDR3 DNA reads as TGTGCCAGCAGTCCTACAGGGACGGGGAACACTGAAGCTTTCTTT. This translates into CASSPTGTGNTEAFF.

This clonotype was detected only a few times. The chain couples TRBV4-1 to TRBJ1-1; TRBD1 aligns across 9 bases. CDR1 is MGHRA and CDR2 is YSYEKL in the germline V gene. This CDR3 comprises 15 residues. Trimming took 4 bases from V and 2 from J; bases not matched to a gene: 5. The CDR3 spells CASSLRDRDNTEAFF. The CDR3 DNA sequence: TGCGCCAGCAGCCTACGGGACAGGGATAACACTGAAGCTTTCTTT.

This chain joins TRBV6-1 and TRBJ2-3, with 10 bases lining up with TRBD2. This CDR3 has 14 residues. The V segment lost 8 bases and the J segment 4 bases; nucleotides outside the gene matches: 6. Germline V lookup: CDR1 MNHNS, CDR2 SASEGT. The CDR3 nucleotides read TGTGCCAGCGGGAGCGGGAGGGCCTCAGATACGCAGTATTTT. Residues: CASGSGRASDTQYF.

Many counts were recorded for this clonotype. The chain joins TRBV7-9 to TRBJ2-1; TRBD2 aligns across 13 bases. With V trimmed by 4 bases and J by 4 bases, 10 bases remained unmatched. Germline lookup yields CDR1 SEHNR and CDR2 FQNEAQ (reference sequence). The CDR3 has 18 amino acids. CDR3 nucleotide sequence: TGTGCCAGCAGCTCCCCAGGGGGACTAGCGGGAAAGTACAATGAGCAGTTCTTC. It translates to CASSSPGGLAGKYNEQFF.